The 30 T cell receptor beta chains below were found in one sample sequenced in a study of human T cells and chemical hapten exposure. Noted time point: patch test 2, 6 weeks after DPC sensitization. Documented treatment: therapeutic diphenylcyclopropenone sensitization with weekly scalp DPC. TCRdb reanalysed the RACE reads using MiXCR and keeps one entry per CDR3 protein. Here the sample spans 330,000 or so distinct CDR3 sequences, about 6.3% being singletons. The sample here was whole blood, taken in connection with sensitization to the hapten diphenylcyclopropenone (DPC). These receptors all come from a woman younger than 35 with alopecia areata. Some clones in this sample may be carry-over from other donors' samples.

This clonotype has at least ten counts. This chain connects TRBV7-9 to TRBJ1-2, with D maybe TRBD1 (5 bases). The V gene's germline CDR1 is SEHNR and CDR2 FQNEAQ (reference sequence). CDR3 size: 15 residues. Deletions cut 5 bases from V and 1 base from J, with 14 bases between. CDR3 bases: TGTGCCAGCAGCCAGGACGGGGGATTTAACTATGGCTACACCTTC. Translation gives CASSQDGGFNYGYTF.

This clonotype was found a few times. The V gene is TRBV10-3, the J gene TRBJ2-3; 9 bases fit TRBD2. V trimming: 6 bases; J trimming: 4 bases; junction bases outside the gene matches: 11. Germline CDR1 reads ENHRY; CDR2 reads SYGVKD. The CDR3 sequence is 16 residues long. The CDR3 spells CAISPQAAGGSDTQYF. The CDR3 nucleotides read TGTGCCATCAGCCCACAGGCAGCGGGGGGTTCAGATACGCAGTATTTT.

With respect to this clonotype: Mismatch with germline at one junction end may stem from a read error. The chain has TRBV2 and TRBJ1-5; a possible D gene is TRBD1 (6 bases). The germline gives CDR1 SNHLY, CDR2 FYNNEI. The CDR3 totals 15 residues. Written as DNA, the CDR3 is TGTGCCAGCAGTGAAGAGGGTGGGGGCAACCAGCCCCAGCATTTT. This encodes CASSEEGGGNQPQHF. Drawing the rest from reference TRBV2 and TRBJ1-5, the complete variable domain is EPEVTQTPSHQVTQMGQEVILRCVPISNHLYFYWYRQILGQKVEFLVSFYNNEISEKSEIFDDQFSVERPDGSNFTLKIRSTKLEDSAMYFCASSEEGGGNQPQHFGDGTRLSIL.

There are many counts of this clonotype. The rearrangement links TRBV20-1 to TRBJ1-2, with TRBD1 identical over 8 bases. Germline V gives CDR1 DFQATT, CDR2 SNEGSKA (reference sequence). The CDR3 extends over 15 amino acids. The trim removed 1 base at V and 3 bases at J, leaving 7 bases unmatched. CDR3 nucleotides: TGCAGTGCTAGAGGGGTAGCGACAGGGGACTATGGCTACACCTTC. This translates into CSARGVATGDYGYTF.

The V call is TRBV28, the J call TRBJ1-6; D remains unclear. This CDR3 region has 19 residues. CDR1 is MDHEN, CDR2 SYDVKM, per germline. V lost 1 base and J lost 5, with 21 bases in between. The CDR3 nucleotides are TGTGCCAGCAGTTTATCAGGACTTGGTAGAAGATTTAATAATTCACCCCTCCACTTT. Translating it yields CASSLSGLGRRFNNSPLHF.

This clonotype was observed a few times. The chain has TRBV20-1 and TRBJ1-4; D is unclear. The CDR3 is 14 residues long. CDR1 DFQATT and CDR2 SNEGSKA come from the germline V gene (reference sequence). V was clipped by 0 bases and J by 4 bases, with 9 bases between them. This chain's CDR3 is CSARDVTDNEKLFF. The CDR3 nucleotides read TGCAGTGCTAGAGACGTAACTGATAATGAAAAACTGTTTTTT.

There are a few counts of this clonotype. The chain recombines TRBV19 with TRBJ1-2; D not resolved. V was clipped by 8 bases and J by 5 bases, with 21 bases between them. The germline V gene has CDR1 LNHDA and CDR2 SQIVND (reference sequence). The CDR3 loop spans 15 amino acids. This CDR3 reads CASGQIGGPLYGYTF. The CDR3 DNA sequence: TGTGCCAGTGGGCAAATAGGAGGGCCATTATATGGCTACACCTTC.

This clonotype occurred many times. J is TRBJ2-1 and V is TRBV6-5; 9 nucleotides line up with TRBD2. CDR3 length: 17 amino acids. The V gene's germline CDR1 is MNHEY and CDR2 SVGAGI. The ends lost 0 bases at V and 2 bases at J; junction bases unmatched: 5. This CDR3 is CASSYSAGGLPYNEQFF. The CDR3 DNA reads as TGTGCCAGCAGTTACTCGGCGGGGGGGCTTCCCTACAATGAGCAGTTCTTC.

This clonotype was observed a handful of times. The chain links TRBV28 to TRBJ1-2, with a tentative D call TRBD1 (6 bases). V shed 2 bases and J shed 4 bases, with 11 bases lying between them. This CDR3 is built from 14 residues. The germline V gene encodes CDR1 MDHEN and CDR2 SYDVKM. The CDR3 region is CASSLVGRGYGYTF. CDR3 bases: TGTGCCAGCAGTTTAGTGGGCAGGGGCTATGGCTACACCTTC.

The chain joins TRBV6-5 to TRBJ2-2; TRBD1 matches at 9 bases. There are 17 residues in the CDR3. Trimming removed 4 bases from V and 4 bases from J; junction bases left unmatched: 10. The V gene's germline CDR1 is MNHEY and CDR2 SVGAGI. CDR3 residues: CASSSPRTGVGTGELFF. The CDR3 DNA reads TGTGCCAGCAGTTCCCCCCGGACAGGGGTGGGCACCGGGGAGCTGTTTTTT.

Only a few counts were recorded for this clonotype. The rearrangement uses TRBV28 and TRBJ2-3, with 10 bases identical to TRBD2. The length of the CDR3 is 15 residues. V was clipped by 6 bases and J by 6 bases; unmatched bases: 9. In germline, CDR1 is MDHEN, CDR2 SYDVKM. CDR3 in DNA: TGTGCCAGCAGCCCAGCGGGGGGGCAAAGGGATACGCAGTATTTT. This gives the protein CASSPAGGQRDTQYF.

The V call is TRBV7-9, the J call TRBJ1-1; D may be TRBD1 (6 bases). There are 14 residues in the CDR3. Trimming removed 5 bases at V and 5 bases at J, with 15 bases between. CDR1 is SEHNR, CDR2 FQNEAQ, per germline (reference sequence). The CDR3 here is CASSLGQSRTEAFF. The DNA for the CDR3 is TGTGCCAGCAGCCTAGGACAGTCTCGGACTGAAGCTTTCTTT.

This clonotype was detected ten times or more. The genes are TRBV4-2 and TRBJ1-4; D may be TRBD1 (5 bases). CDR1 and CDR2 (germline): LGHNA, YNFKEQ. Trimming took off 0 bases at V and 8 bases at J, with 16 bases between the two ends. CDR3 length equals 16 residues. The CDR3 loop reads CASSQDHRQGEEKLFF. The CDR3 nucleotides are TGTGCCAGCAGCCAAGATCATCGGCAGGGTGAAGAAAAACTGTTTTTT.

This clonotype was detected a few times. CDR3 in DNA: TGTGCCAGCTCACCAGTGACTAGCTCAGGCGATACGCAGTATTTT. Residues: CASSPVTSSGDTQYF. This chain connects TRBV18 to TRBJ2-3; 7 bases are a match to TRBD2. CDR1 is KGHSH, CDR2 LQKENI, per germline. V shed 2 bases, J shed 6 bases, and the junction held 8 bases outside the gene matches. The CDR3 runs 15 residues.

V usage is TRBV5-1 and J usage is TRBJ1-4, with D tentatively TRBD1 (6 bases). Germline V gene sequence: CDR1 SGHRS, CDR2 YFSETQ. This CDR3 spans 15 amino acids. Deletions cut 4 bases from V and 3 bases from J, with 13 bases between. CDR3 bases: TGCGCCAGCAGCACGGAGGGGGGTCCTAATGAAAAACTGTTTTTT. It encodes CASSTEGGPNEKLFF.

The sample holds many counts of this clonotype. The rearrangement links TRBV28 to TRBJ1-4, with 8 nucleotides matching TRBD1. The V and J ends lost 5 bases and 8 bases, in that order; junction bases with no gene match: 7. This CDR3 contains 14 residues. Germline CDR1 and CDR2: MDHEN and SYDVKM. DNA of the CDR3: TGTGCCAGCAGTCGACAGGGGCCTCAGGAAAAACTGTTTTTT. Translating it yields CASSRQGPQEKLFF.

This clonotype came up many times. The chain uses TRBV12-3 or TRBV12-4 and TRBJ1-2, with 7 bases matching TRBD1. The CDR3 is made up of 16 amino acids. With 3 bases clipped from V and 0 bases from J, the junction kept 7 bases outside the gene matches. The CDR3 here is CASSLTWTGSNYGYTF. The CDR3 coding sequence is TGTGCCAGCAGTTTGACCTGGACAGGATCTAACTATGGCTACACCTTC.

The table lists this clonotype with a few counts. The V call is TRBV24-1, the J call TRBJ2-6, with 9 bases fitting TRBD2. The germline V gene has CDR1 KGHDR and CDR2 SFDVKD. J lost 0 bases, V lost 0 bases, and 5 bases had no gene match. This CDR3 is 19 amino acids long. CDR3 region: CATSDLGTSFSSGANVLTF. DNA for the CDR3: TGTGCCACCAGTGATTTGGGGACTAGCTTCTCCTCTGGGGCCAACGTCCTGACTTTC.

This clonotype was seen only a few times. This chain connects TRBV3-1 to TRBJ1-2; 10 positions match TRBD1. The CDR3 is 18 residues long. CDR1 LGHDT and CDR2 YNNKEL come from the germline V gene (reference sequence). V lost 0 bases to trimming and J lost 6 bases; unmatched junction nucleotides: 13. The CDR3 is CASSQDTDRGLDRNGYTF. In DNA, the CDR3 is TGTGCCAGCAGCCAAGATACGGACAGGGGGTTAGACCGGAATGGCTACACCTTC.

This clonotype turned up a few times. As DNA, the CDR3 is TGTGCCAGCAGTTTTGGGGGTATTGAGACCCAGTACTTC. Its translation: CASSFGGIETQYF. The V and J genes are TRBV12-3 or TRBV12-4 and TRBJ2-5; D possibly uses TRBD1 or TRBD2 (5 bases each). This CDR3 has 13 amino acids. The V end was cut by 3 bases, the J end by 5 bases, with 10 bases between.

The rearrangement links TRBV20-1 to TRBJ2-7; the match to TRBD2 covers 11 bases. V dropped 5 bases and J dropped 4; count of bases not matched to a gene: 4. The CDR3 has 13 residues. Germline CDR1 reads DFQATT; CDR2 reads SNEGSKA (reference sequence). The CDR3 DNA sequence: TGCAGTGCTTTGACTAGCGGGGAATACGAGCAGTACTTC. Translating gives CSALTSGEYEQYF.

This rearrangement joins TRBV7-9 to TRBJ2-7, with D possibly TRBD2 on 5 matching bases. The ends were cut back, 4 bases at V and 4 bases at J, with 17 bases in the middle. Germline V gene lookup returns CDR1 SEHNR and CDR2 FQNEAQ (reference sequence). The CDR3 is 15 amino acids. The CDR3 region has the DNA TGTGCCAGCAGCTATGCCGACATTCCGGGGTACGAGCAGTACTTC. This sequence encodes CASSYADIPGYEQYF.

This clonotype was observed many times. The chain recombines TRBV7-2 with TRBJ1-1; maybe TRBD1 (6 bases). This CDR3 has 13 amino acids. CDR1 SGHTA and CDR2 FQGNSA come from the germline V gene. Trimming stripped 2 bases from V and 7 bases from J, with 11 bases between. Here the CDR3 reads CASSLSNRDEAFF. DNA for the CDR3: TGTGCCAGCAGCTTATCGAACAGGGATGAAGCTTTCTTT.

The gene calls are TRBV12-3 or TRBV12-4 and TRBJ1-1, with D maybe TRBD1 (5 bases). V shed 6 bases and J shed 1 base, with 9 bases lying between them. The CDR3 extends over 13 amino acids. The CDR3 region has the DNA TGTGCCAGCAGGCAAACAGGGAACACTGAAGCTTTCTTT. As protein: CASRQTGNTEAFF.

In its sample, this clonotype was seen many times. The chain couples TRBV4-1 to TRBJ1-1; D call uncertain. This CDR3 has 16 amino acids. Trimming removed 0 bases from V and 0 bases from J, with 11 bases in between. Germline V lookup: CDR1 MGHRA, CDR2 YSYEKL. The CDR3 region is CASSQDLNGMNTEAFF. The CDR3 nucleotides are TGCGCCAGCAGCCAAGATCTGAACGGAATGAACACTGAAGCTTTCTTT.

This clonotype was counted many times. The gene calls are TRBV6-2 or TRBV6-3 and TRBJ2-3; D remains ambiguous. The V end was cut by 2 bases, the J end by 0 bases, with 3 bases between. CDR1 is MNHEY and CDR2 is SVGEGT in the germline V gene. This CDR3 has 13 residues. In DNA, the CDR3 is TGTGCCAGCAGTTACAGGAGCACAGATACGCAGTATTTT. Its translation is CASSYRSTDTQYF.

This clonotype was detected many times. V usage is TRBV7-2 and J usage is TRBJ2-1, with a tentative D call TRBD2 (5 bases). This CDR3 is 13 amino acids long. V dropped 0 bases and J dropped 10 bases, with 10 bases sitting between them. Germline assignment: CDR1 SGHTA and CDR2 FQGNSA. The DNA of the CDR3 is TGTGCCAGCAGCTTAGCCCCCGGCGGGGAGCAGTTCTTC. Its protein is CASSLAPGGEQFF.

This clonotype has at least ten counts. V usage is TRBV6-2 or TRBV6-3 and J usage is TRBJ1-5; TRBD1 is a possible D gene (5 bases). The CDR3 length is 15 residues. V dropped 0 bases and J dropped 4 bases, with 10 bases sitting between them. Germline CDR1 MNHEY, CDR2 SVGEGT. The CDR3 is CASSYSGVLNQPQHF. CDR3 in DNA: TGTGCCAGCAGTTACTCAGGGGTATTAAATCAGCCCCAGCATTTT.

The rearrangement links TRBV7-8 to TRBJ1-5; TRBD1 is a possible D gene (6 bases). Germline loops: CDR1 SGHVS, CDR2 FQNEAQ. The CDR3 covers 16 residues. Trimming left V 1 base short and J 2 bases short, with 12 bases between. The CDR3 is CASSLDIGGRNQPQHF. CDR3 nucleotides: TGTGCCAGCAGCTTAGATATCGGGGGCCGCAATCAGCCCCAGCATTTT.

This clonotype has at least ten counts. This chain uses TRBV4-3 with TRBJ1-1, with a weak D call TRBD1 (6 bases). Between the trimmed V and J ends, which lost 1 base and 0 bases, there was a span of 15 bases. The germline CDR1 and CDR2 sequences are LGHNA and YSLEER. The CDR3 has 17 residues. The DNA for the CDR3 is TGCGCCAGCAGCCAAGTCTTCGGGGGGGCAGTGAACACTGAAGCTTTCTTT. It translates to CASSQVFGGAVNTEAFF.